One and the same sample provided the 19 T cell receptor beta chains below, sequenced in a study of CD8 T cells in Susac syndrome. RNA was extracted with the RNeasy kit, and a quantity of roughly 0.45 to 1 ug was reverse transcribed using random hexamers. TCRdb ran MiXCR on the immunoSEQ multiplex PCR reads and lists one entry per CDR3 protein. Altogether approximately 230,000 distinct CDR3 sequences are present, 80% to 95% being singletons, with the ten largest covering 0.055% to 0.075%. Sequenced sample: CD4+ T cells from PBMCs. The receptor set was obtained from a human donor with multiple sclerosis.

The chain recombines TRBV11-3 with TRBJ2-3; D gene ambiguous. The length of the CDR3 is 12 residues. Trimming removed 4 bases at V and 6 bases at J, with 8 bases between. Germline V gives CDR1 SGHNT, CDR2 YENEEA. CDR3 sequence reads: CASSSDSDTQYF. The CDR3 DNA is TGTGCCAGCAGCTCGGATTCTGATACGCAGTATTTT.

This chain connects TRBV11-2 to TRBJ2-7, with TRBD1 matching over 7 bases. CDR3 length: 13 amino acids. Germline lookup yields CDR1 SGHAT and CDR2 FQNNGV. The trim removed 6 bases at V and 5 bases at J, leaving 7 bases unmatched. CDR3 protein: CASRPTGFHEQYV. In DNA, the CDR3 is TGTGCCAGCAGGCCGACAGGGTTCCACGAGCAGTACGTC.

V is TRBV10-3 and J is TRBJ2-7; D gene unclear. The CDR3 extends over 12 amino acids. V lost 5 bases to trimming and J lost 6 bases, with 11 bases between them. Germline CDR1 and CDR2: ENHRY and SYGVKD. CDR3 in DNA: TGTGCCATCAGTCAGGCTAGAGGCGAGCAGTACGTC. It yields the protein CAISQARGEQYV.

The table lists this clonotype with a count of one. In DNA, the CDR3 is TGTGCCATCAGTGAGGGACAGAATAGCAATCAGCCCCAGCATTTT. This codes for CAISEGQNSNQPQHF. The genes are TRBV10-3 and TRBJ1-5, with D possibly being TRBD1 (6 bases). The V end was cut by 2 bases, the J end by 0 bases, with 8 bases between. CDR3 size: 15 residues. Germline CDR1 ENHRY, CDR2 SYGVKD.

The V and J genes are TRBV12-3 or TRBV12-4 and TRBJ1-2; D ambiguous. V was pared by 5 bases and J by 4 bases, with 11 bases between. The CDR3 has 13 residues. In DNA form, the CDR3 reads TGTGCCAGCAGTCCTCGACAATTCTATGGCTACACCTTC. Translation gives CASSPRQFYGYTF.

V usage is TRBV7-3 and J usage is TRBJ2-3; weak D call: TRBD1 (6 bases). CDR3 length equals 14 residues. CDR1 is SGHTA and CDR2 is FQGTGA in the germline V gene. V lost 7 bases to trimming and J lost 0 bases, with 11 bases between them. Here the CDR3 reads CASTQGRSTDTQYF. The CDR3 DNA reads as TGTGCCAGCACCCAGGGGCGGAGCACAGATACGCAGTATTTT.

This chain links TRBV20-1 with TRBJ2-7; D not certain. The CDR3 sequence is 12 residues long. The V end lost 6 bases, the J end lost 8 bases, and 17 bases lay between the germline ends. Per germline, CDR1 DFQATT and CDR2 SNEGSKA (reference sequence). CDR3 protein: CSAPADPFQQYF. The CDR3 DNA sequence: TGCAGTGCCCCCGCGGACCCTTTCCAGCAGTACTTC.

The chain couples TRBV20-1 to TRBJ2-7, with 9 bases identical to TRBD2. There are 14 residues in the CDR3. Germline V CDR1 and CDR2: DFQATT, SNEGSKA (reference sequence). The ends lost 4 bases at V and 1 base at J; junction bases unmatched: 5. CDR3 region: CSATLAGVSYEQYF. CDR3 in DNA: TGCAGTGCTACGTTAGCGGGGGTGTCCTACGAGCAGTACTTC.

This clonotype showed up just a few times. The rearrangement uses TRBV7-2 and TRBJ2-1; 11 positions agree with TRBD2. The germline V gene has CDR1 SGHTA and CDR2 FQGNSA. Unmatched junction bases numbered 2, after V lost 1 base and J lost 3 bases. This CDR3 has 16 amino acids. The CDR3 spells CASSLGLAGGYNEQFF. Written as DNA, the CDR3 is TGTGCCAGCAGCTTAGGCCTAGCGGGGGGCTACAATGAGCAGTTCTTC.

The V and J genes are TRBV19 and TRBJ1-4; 7 nucleotides agree with TRBD1. Germline V gene lookup returns CDR1 LNHDA and CDR2 SQIVND (reference sequence). V lost 6 bases, J lost 9 bases, and 10 bases stayed unmatched. The CDR3 length is 14 residues. The CDR3 sequence is CASSQGGERKKLFF. The DNA of the CDR3 is TGTGCCAGTAGCCAGGGGGGGGAGCGGAAAAAACTGTTTTTT.

This chain connects TRBV28 to TRBJ2-6, with D hard to call. Per germline, CDR1 MDHEN and CDR2 SYDVKM. The CDR3 has 17 residues. Trimming cost V 5 bases and J 0 bases, with 14 bases left between them. CDR3: CASSVTGPNSGANVLTF. The CDR3, as DNA: TGTGCCAGCAGTGTAACCGGGCCCAACTCTGGGGCCAACGTCCTGACTTTC.

This chain joins TRBV24-1 and TRBJ2-5; a weak D match, TRBD2 (5 bases). Trimming took off 3 bases at V and 1 base at J, with 11 bases between the two ends. CDR1 is KGHDR and CDR2 is SFDVKD in the germline V gene. This CDR3 region has 15 residues. CDR3 nucleotides: TGTGCCACCAGTGATCGGGATGGCAGCCAAGAGACCCAGTACTTC. This sequence encodes CATSDRDGSQETQYF.

The chain uses TRBV5-1 and TRBJ1-1, with a weak D call TRBD1 (5 bases). CDR3 length equals 13 residues. Trimming shortened V by 4 bases and J by 3 bases, and 10 bases separated the two germline ends. In germline, CDR1 is SGHRS, CDR2 YFSETQ. The CDR3 spells CASSPAGDTEAFF. CDR3 DNA sequence: TGCGCCAGCAGCCCCGCGGGGGACACTGAAGCTTTCTTT.

The chain carries TRBV3-1 and TRBJ1-2; D possibly corresponds to TRBD1 (5 bases). Deletions cut 7 bases from V and 6 bases from J, with 12 bases between. The CDR3 extends over 12 amino acids. CDR1 is LGHDT and CDR2 is YNNKEL in the germline V gene (reference sequence). CDR3 residues: CASNSRVDGYTF. DNA for the CDR3: TGTGCCAGCAACTCCAGGGTGGATGGCTACACCTTC.

The gene calls are TRBV25-1 and TRBJ2-6; TRBD1 agrees at 8 bases. V shed 6 bases and J 0 bases; nucleotides not matched to a gene: 4. The CDR3 sequence is 16 residues long. Per germline, CDR1 MGHDK and CDR2 SYGVNS. The CDR3 DNA is TGTGCCAGCAGCGGGGACAGGAACTCTGGGGCCAACGTCCTGACTTTC. It is translated as CASSGDRNSGANVLTF. Combining the CDR3 with reference TRBV25-1 and TRBJ2-6 gives the whole variable domain EADIYQTPRYLVIGTGKKITLECSQTMGHDKMYWYQQDPGMELHLIHYSYGVNSTEKGDLSSESTVSRIRTEHFPLTLESARPSHTSQYLCASSGDRNSGANVLTFGAGSRLTVL.

V is TRBV2 and J is TRBJ1-1; D is undetermined. From germline, CDR1 is SNHLY and CDR2 FYNNEI. The CDR3 loop spans 12 amino acids. V was shortened by 6 bases and J by 12 bases, with 17 bases between the two germline ends. The CDR3 sequence is CASSINQVHPFF. In nucleotides, the CDR3 is TGTGCCAGCAGCATCAACCAGGTGCATCCTTTCTTT.

J is TRBJ2-4 and V is TRBV12-5, with D perhaps TRBD2 (5 bases). This CDR3 has 14 residues. Germline V gene data show CDR1 as LGHNT and CDR2 as FRNRAP. V lost 5 bases and J lost 7, with 15 bases in between. CDR3 sequence (DNA): TGTGCTAGTGGTCCTCCACCCCCGGGGAACATTCAGTACTTC. Protein product: CASGPPPPGNIQYF.

The V call is TRBV12-3 or TRBV12-4, the J call TRBJ2-1; 7 bases match TRBD1. The CDR3 extends over 14 amino acids. V lost 0 bases, J lost 7 bases, and 3 bases stayed unmatched. The CDR3 spells CASSLAGTANEQFF. CDR3 coding DNA: TGTGCCAGCAGTTTAGCCGGGACAGCTAATGAGCAGTTCTTC.

The V gene is TRBV20-1, the J gene TRBJ2-1; 8 positions match TRBD1. Germline V gene lookup returns CDR1 DFQATT and CDR2 SNEGSKA (reference sequence). This CDR3 has 14 residues. Trimming at V came to 5 bases and at J to 5 bases, leaving 8 bases not matched to a gene. In DNA, the CDR3 is TGCAGTGCTGTTGGGACAGGCTTCAACAATGAGCAGTTCTTC. Amino acid sequence: CSAVGTGFNNEQFF.